This TCR beta chain was obtained from a study of vaccination and CD4 T cells after COVID-19. Sequenced with the Oncomine TCR Beta short-read assay was DNA taken from cultured CD4+ T cells. Using the QIAamp micro DNA kit, genomic DNA was extracted from the CD4+ T cells that had been cultured. MiXCR, applied by TCRdb to the PCR reads, yields one record per CDR3 protein. Counted here are several thousand distinct CDR3 sequences, around 55% occurring once; the ten biggest clones make up approximately 7.6%. This clonotype was counted a single time. Its target is unknown. Described treatment: approximately 9-day PBMC culture with coronavirus spike peptide pools or control peptides (ViraFEST assay). The sequenced sample consisted of CD4+ T cells from blood, cultured in vitro. The receptor's source is a human donor who had recovered from COVID-19.

Written as DNA, the CDR3 is TGTGCCAGCAGTGAGGACAACTCTGGAAACACCATATATTTT. It encodes CASSEDNSGNTIYF. J is TRBJ1-3 and V is TRBV2; possible D gene TRBD1, 5 bases. Trimming stripped 3 bases from V and 0 bases from J, with 6 bases between. The CDR3 is 14 amino acids. Germline V lookup: CDR1 SNHLY, CDR2 FYNNEI.